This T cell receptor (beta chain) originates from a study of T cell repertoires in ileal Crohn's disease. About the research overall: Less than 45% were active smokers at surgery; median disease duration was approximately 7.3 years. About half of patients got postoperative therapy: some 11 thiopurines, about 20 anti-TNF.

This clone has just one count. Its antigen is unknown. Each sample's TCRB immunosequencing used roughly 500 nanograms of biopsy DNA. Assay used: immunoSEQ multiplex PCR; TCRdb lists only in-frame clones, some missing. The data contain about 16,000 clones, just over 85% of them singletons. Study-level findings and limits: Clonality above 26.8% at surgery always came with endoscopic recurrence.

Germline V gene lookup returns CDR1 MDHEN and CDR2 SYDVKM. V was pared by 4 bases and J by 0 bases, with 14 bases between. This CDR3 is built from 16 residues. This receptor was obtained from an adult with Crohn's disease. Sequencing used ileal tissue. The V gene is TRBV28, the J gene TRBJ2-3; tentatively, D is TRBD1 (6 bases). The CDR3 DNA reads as TGTGCCAGCAGTTCCCTACAGGGATCTAGCACAGATACGCAGTATTTT. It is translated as CASSSLQGSSTDTQYF.